The 4 T cell receptor beta chains below all came from one sample that was sequenced in a study of shared clonotypes between healthy human individuals. Sequenced by immunoSEQ multiplex PCR; TCRdb stores in-frame clones only, minus some. This sample yields about 1.5 million clones, of which roughly 98% are seen a single time; about 0.4% belongs to the top ten. Sequencing used naive CD4+ T cells sorted from blood. Subset indicated: CD45RA+ positively selected. The receptors derive from a man younger than 45 in good health.

V is TRBV7-6 and J is TRBJ2-3, with 7 positions matching TRBD1. Germline values: CDR1 SGHVS, CDR2 FNYEAQ. Trimming cost V 3 bases and J 2 bases; bases outside gene matches: 2. The CDR3 runs 14 residues. CDR3 nucleotide sequence: TGTGCCAGCAGCTTGACAGGGAACACAGATACGCAGTATTTT. This sequence encodes CASSLTGNTDTQYF.

The chain employs TRBV5-1 and TRBJ2-2; D tentatively fits TRBD1 or TRBD2 (6 bases each). The CDR3 contains 13 residues. Germline-derived CDR1 and CDR2 are SGHRS and YFSETQ. V was trimmed by 4 bases and J by 6 bases, leaving 10 bases between them. In DNA form, the CDR3 reads TGCGCCAGCAGCGAGGGGGGCGCCGGGGAGCTGTTTTTT. This gives the protein CASSEGGAGELFF. Complete variable domain (other parts from reference TRBV5-1 and TRBJ2-2): KAGVTQTPRYLIKTRGQQVTLSCSPISGHRSVSWYQQTPGQGLQFLFEYFSETQRNKGNFPGRFSGRQFSNSRSEMNVSTLELGDSALYLCASSEGGAGELFFGEGSRLTVL.

V gene TRBV19 combines with J gene TRBJ1-2; the D is unclear. The length of the CDR3 is 16 residues. Trimming cost V 7 bases and J 7 bases, with 25 bases left between them. The germline V gene encodes CDR1 LNHDA and CDR2 SQIVND (reference sequence). In DNA form, the CDR3 reads TGTGCCAGTACCCGAAAGGATGGCAGAAAGCCCTTTGGCTACACCTTC. It codes for CASTRKDGRKPFGYTF. The entire variable domain, with the rest obtained from reference TRBV19 and TRBJ1-2, is as follows: DGGITQSPKYLFRKEGQNVTLSCEQNLNHDAMYWYRQDPGQGLRLIYYSQIVNDFQKGDIAEGYSVSREKKESFPLTVTSAQKNPTAFYLCASTRKDGRKPFGYTFGSGTRLTVV.

The J gene is TRBJ2-1, the V gene TRBV7-9; TRBD2 matches 11 bases. This CDR3 region has 15 residues. J was trimmed by 4 bases and V by 7 bases; bases with no gene match: 6. The germline gives CDR1 SEHNR, CDR2 FQNEAQ (reference sequence). The CDR3, as DNA: TGTGCCAGCATCCTAGCGGGAGGAACGTACAATGAGCAGTTCTTC. Amino acids: CASILAGGTYNEQFF.